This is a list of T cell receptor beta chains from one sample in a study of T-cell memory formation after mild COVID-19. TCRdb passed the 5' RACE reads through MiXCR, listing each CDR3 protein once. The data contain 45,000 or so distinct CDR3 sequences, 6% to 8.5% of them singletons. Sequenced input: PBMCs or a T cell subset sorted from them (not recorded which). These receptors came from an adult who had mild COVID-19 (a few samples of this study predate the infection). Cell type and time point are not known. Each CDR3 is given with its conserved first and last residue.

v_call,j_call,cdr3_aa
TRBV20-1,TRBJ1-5,CSARLQGYDQPQHF
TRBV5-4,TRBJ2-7,CASSPRMDRARYEQYF
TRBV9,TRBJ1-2,CASSVEAVSYGYTF
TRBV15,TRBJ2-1,CATSGGQGSYNEQFF
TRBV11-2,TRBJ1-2,CASSSNRGRIYGYTF
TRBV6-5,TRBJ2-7,CASSYGGQSYEQYF
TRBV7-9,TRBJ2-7,CASSPTSRAAYEQYF
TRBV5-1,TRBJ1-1,CASSLAGGNTEAFF
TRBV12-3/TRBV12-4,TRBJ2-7,CASSPGELGQYF
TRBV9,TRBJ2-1,CASSVADGLQFF
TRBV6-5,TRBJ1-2,CASSQNPSTGTAYGYTF
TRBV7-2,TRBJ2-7,CASSLVGSYYEQYF
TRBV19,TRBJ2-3,CASSRGQMSSTDTQYF